These T cell receptor beta chains were read from a single sample in a study of radiation and T cells in renal cell carcinoma. The table came from immunoSEQ multiplex PCR; TCRdb's copy has only in-frame clones and leaves some out. The sample has 130,000 or so clones, approximately 82% seen once. Sample: blood, taken from a patient whose treatment included radiotherapy and nephrectomy. The receptor set was obtained from a woman aged 50 to 60 with renal cell carcinoma. CDR3s leave out the opening cysteine and the closing phenylalanine or tryptophan. The D gene is left open where the match is weak.

j_call	d_call	v_call	cdr3_aa
TRBJ2-7	NA	TRBV11-1	ASSLSEDEQY
TRBJ2-1	TRBD2	TRBV5-4	ASSLRTSGNGEQF
TRBJ1-6	NA	TRBV7-2	ASSLVQGSNSPLH
TRBJ1-1	TRBD1	TRBV29-1	SVDRGRGEAF
TRBJ2-1	TRBD1	TRBV5-5	ASSMRQGYSYNEQF
TRBJ2-3	NA	TRBV9	ASTPLNEADTQY
TRBJ2-7	TRBD1	TRBV19	ASTLGGQGHYEQY
TRBJ1-5	NA	TRBV10-1	ASSRNGPGPQH
TRBJ2-7	TRBD1	TRBV6-5	ASRDLDRVGEQY
TRBJ2-5	NA	TRBV7-2	ASSLARGGETQY
TRBJ1-1	TRBD1	TRBV6-5	ASSYWGTEGTEAF
TRBJ2-6	NA	TRBV7-2	ASSLPPGAGANVLT
TRBJ1-3	NA	TRBV18	ASSPKGRSGNTIY
TRBJ2-3	NA	TRBV7-9	AIETGELGTDTQY
TRBJ1-1	NA	TRBV4-3	ASSQDGDTEAF
TRBJ1-1	NA	TRBV4-3	ASSRKGYEAF
TRBJ2-1	TRBD2	TRBV30	AWTGGVGEQF
TRBJ2-7	NA	TRBV6-6	ASRRDFDYEQY
TRBJ1-2	NA	TRBV9	ASSAQTEQGRLS
TRBJ1-1	NA	TRBV5-1	ASSTYSNTEAF
TRBJ2-6	TRBD1	TRBV5-6	ASSYRQGALYGANVLT
TRBJ2-3	NA	TRBV15	ATSRRTSTDTQY
TRBJ1-5	TRBD1	TRBV10-3	AIRGGQGQPQH
TRBJ1-1	NA	TRBV6-5	ASTLRDTEAF
TRBJ2-1	NA	TRBV11-2	ASSIRHYNEQF
TRBJ1-1	TRBD1	TRBV18	ASSPGQGAEAF
TRBJ1-5	TRBD1	TRBV7-9	ASSPGAAGTGEQPQH
TRBJ1-2	TRBD1	TRBV7-9	ASSFPATGVYGYT
TRBJ1-6	NA	TRBV19	ASSPSGSSPLH
TRBJ1-5	NA	TRBV7-2	ASSFSRHLNQPQH
TRBJ1-3	NA	TRBV5-1	ASSSGGTRDGNTIY
TRBJ1-1	TRBD1	TRBV6-5	ASNRWTGDTEAF